The present TCR beta chain was sequenced within a study of OX40 agonist ivuxolimab in advanced cancers. Study as a whole: Checkpoint inhibitors had been given previously to around 38% of patients.

Profiled with immunoSEQ multiplex PCR; TCRdb holds only in-frame clones, not every one. The table records 50,000 to 60,000 clones, 70% to 85% of them present only once. Note on this clone: Its antigen is unknown.

Study results and limitations: On average, CD8+ T cells showed a greater number of expanded clones than CD4+. In the expanded peripheral T cells, antigen specificity was never determined.

V was pared by 5 bases and J by 2 bases, with 12 bases between. Germline V CDR1 and CDR2: MNHEY, SVGAGI. The CDR3 runs 14 residues. The chain links TRBV6-5 to TRBJ1-2; the D gene is possibly TRBD1 (5 bases). The clonotype was recovered from an adult with an advanced solid tumor such as melanoma, head and neck, liver or kidney cancer. The material sequenced was CD4+ or CD8+ T cells sorted from blood, taken in a trial of the OX40 agonist ivuxolimab. Written as DNA, the CDR3 is TGTGCCAGCAGTGATCCGGGACCAAACTATGGCTACACCTTC. Protein: CASSDPGPNYGYTF.